This T cell receptor (beta chain) was recovered during a study of siplizumab effects on memory and regulatory T cells. Whole-study results and caveats: Siplizumab brought about a significant reduction in alloreactive sequences traceable to unstimulated CD4+ memory cells. Contribution to the alloresponse seemed major for naive T cells, which also seemed more diverse than memory cells. A minor share of alloreactive clones matched unstimulated subsets. Under siplizumab, an average around 66% of mappable alloreactive CD4+ clones were Treg-derived, compared with 26.9% in controls.

TCRdb's table, derived via immunoSEQ multiplex PCR, lists solely in-frame clones and lacks some. The table includes fewer than 100,000 clones, 90% to 95% detected once. On this clone itself: Its antigen is still unknown.

Germline V gene data show CDR1 as SGHDT and CDR2 as YYEEEE. Trimming left V 6 bases short and J 7 bases short, with 31 bases between. The CDR3 sequence is 18 residues long. This TCR came from a human donor in good health. Sequenced input: non-Treg CD4+ T cells sorted from blood. The chain links TRBV5-6 to TRBJ2-5, with a possible D match to TRBD2 (5 bases). The CDR3 here is CASTKPLSGIVGEWTQYF. The CDR3 nucleotides read TGTGCCAGCACCAAACCACTTTCGGGGATCGTCGGTGAATGGACCCAGTACTTC.